These T cell receptor beta chains were read from a single sample in a study of blood T cell repertoires in COVID-19. This table comes from immunoSEQ multiplex PCR, and its TCRdb copy is limited to in-frame clones, with some not included. The sample records about 410,000 clones, approximately 90% being singletons. The sequenced sample was peripheral blood. Source of these receptors: a young woman with active or convalescent COVID-19. Both conserved end residues are part of each CDR3. Each record gives: D gene, clone size, J gene, V gene, CDR3 DNA, CDR3 protein. D genes are given only for firm matches. Not every row has a clone size; where given, it reads once, few, many or a size class.

>NA|NA|TRBJ1-2|TRBV6-5
TGTGCCAGCAGCACCTCACCCTGGAGTGGCTACACCTTC
CASSTSPWSGYTF
>NA|once|TRBJ2-7|TRBV21-1
TGTGCCAGCAGCAAAGTCCTGACAGGCTACGAGCAGTACTTC
CASSKVLTGYEQYF
>TRBD1|NA|TRBJ1-1|TRBV27
TGTGCCAGCAGTTTATACCCCCCCGACAGGGACACTGAAGCTTTCTTT
CASSLYPPDRDTEAFF
>TRBD2|NA|TRBJ2-5|TRBV19
TGTGCCAGTAGTCTCCGAGCGGGAGCAGAGACCCAGTACTTC
CASSLRAGAETQYF
>TRBD1|NA|TRBJ2-7|TRBV7-2
TGTGCCAGCAGCTTAGCGTGGACAGGGGAACGGGAGCAGTACTTC
CASSLAWTGEREQYF
>TRBD1|NA|TRBJ2-7|TRBV5-1
TGCGCCAGCAGCTTGGAAGGACAGGTATCCGAGCAGTACTTC
CASSLEGQVSEQYF
>TRBD1|NA|TRBJ1-5|TRBV25-1
TGTGCCAGCAGTGAATCAGGGGGCGGCCAGCCCCAGCATTTT
CASSESGGGQPQHF
>NA|NA|TRBJ1-1|TRBV7-9
TGTGCCAGCAGCTTAACCGGGGAGCGCACTGAAGCTTTCTTT
CASSLTGERTEAFF
>TRBD2|NA|TRBJ2-1|TRBV6-5
TGTGCCAGCAGTTCCGGACTAGCGGGGTACAATGAGCAGTTCTTC
CASSSGLAGYNEQFF
>TRBD1|NA|TRBJ1-2|TRBV2
TGTGCCAGCAGTGAGCAGGGGGCCTCCTATGGCTACACCTTC
CASSEQGASYGYTF
>TRBD1|NA|TRBJ1-1|TRBV5-1
TGCGCCAGCAGATTGACAGGGATCACTGAAGCTTTCTTT
CASRLTGITEAFF
>NA|NA|TRBJ1-2|TRBV6-5
TGTGCCAGCAGTTCGACGGGGGGTTTATTGAACTATGGCTACACCTTC
CASSSTGGLLNYGYTF
>NA|NA|TRBJ1-4|TRBV7-9
TGTGCCAGCAGTATGAGGGCTGATAATGAAAAACTGTTTTTT
CASSMRADNEKLFF
>TRBD1|NA|TRBJ1-1|TRBV15
TGTGCCACCAGCAGAGCTGGACAGGGGAACACTGAAGCTTTCTTT
CATSRAGQGNTEAFF
>TRBD1|NA|TRBJ2-3|TRBV6-5
TGTGCCAGCAGGACCTCGGACAGGCCCTTAGATACGCAGTATTTT
CASRTSDRPLDTQYF
>NA|NA|TRBJ2-5|TRBV27
TGTGCCAGCAGTTCTGCAACCCCTAGCTACCAAGAGACCCAGTACTTC
CASSSATPSYQETQYF
>TRBD1|NA|TRBJ1-2|TRBV3-1/TRBV3-2
TGTGCCAGCAGCCGAGAGACAGGGACCTATGGCTACACCTTC
CASSRETGTYGYTF
>NA|NA|TRBJ1-1|TRBV2
TGTGCCAGCAGTGGGAGGGAGGGAGCTATGAACACTGAAGCTTTCTTT
CASSGREGAMNTEAFF
>TRBD1|few|TRBJ2-7|TRBV5-4
TGTGCCAGCAGCTCAAGACAGGGACCCTTCTCCTACGAGCAGTACTTC
CASSSRQGPFSYEQYF
>TRBD1|NA|TRBJ2-1|TRBV19
TGTGCCAGTAGTACCGGACAGGGGGCCCTCAATGAGCAGTTCTTC
CASSTGQGALNEQFF
>TRBD2|NA|TRBJ2-3|TRBV5-4
TGTGCCAGCAGCGCAAAAAGTCTAGCGGGAGTTACAGATACGCAGTATTTT
CASSAKSLAGVTDTQYF
>NA|NA|TRBJ1-6|TRBV14
TGTGCCAGCAGCCGGGGAGGCCCATCACCCCTCCACTTT
CASSRGGPSPLHF
>NA|NA|TRBJ1-3|TRBV18
TGTGCCAGCTCACCAATCAGGGGATTCGGAAACACCATATATTTT
CASSPIRGFGNTIYF
>TRBD1|NA|TRBJ1-2|TRBV19
TGTGCCAGCCTGGGACAGGGGATCGGTAACTATGGCTACACCTTC
CASLGQGIGNYGYTF
>TRBD1|NA|TRBJ1-1|TRBV5-1
TGCGCCAGTGGAAGGGACAGGGGGCTGAACACTGAAGCTTTCTTT
CASGRDRGLNTEAFF
>NA|NA|TRBJ1-1|TRBV12-5
TGTGCTAGTGGTTTGGTTCAGGGGATGAACACTGAAGCTTTCTTT
CASGLVQGMNTEAFF
>NA|NA|TRBJ1-3|TRBV5-1
TGCGCCAGCAGCTTGGCCGGGGGGATTTTTGGAAACACCATATATTTT
CASSLAGGIFGNTIYF
>NA|NA|TRBJ1-1|TRBV19
TGTGCCAGTAGTCGACAGAGTTGGGCCACTGAAGCTTTCTTT
CASSRQSWATEAFF
>TRBD2|NA|TRBJ2-7|TRBV4-1
TGCGCCAGCAGCCAAGGGACTAGCGGGAGTTTCTACGAGCAGTACTTC
CASSQGTSGSFYEQYF
>TRBD1|NA|TRBJ2-7|TRBV25-1
TGTGCCAGCACCAGAGGCGGGACAGGGCTTTCCTTC
CASTRGGTGLSF
>NA|NA|TRBJ1-1|TRBV28
TGTGCCAGCAGTAGGGGCGAACTCACTGAAGCTTTCTTT
CASSRGELTEAFF
>TRBD2|NA|TRBJ2-1|TRBV5-1
TGCGCCAGCAGCTTGGTTAGCGGGGATAGATACAATGAGCAGTTCTTC
CASSLVSGDRYNEQFF
>NA|NA|TRBJ2-7|TRBV28
TGTGCCAGCAGTCTAGCGATAGAGCAGTACTTC
CASSLAIEQYF
>NA|NA|TRBJ1-6|TRBV3-1/TRBV3-2
TGTGCCAGCAGCCAAGATTACCCAGGGAGGCCTTCACCCCTCCACTTT
CASSQDYPGRPSPLHF
>NA|NA|TRBJ1-1|TRBV2
TGTGCCAGCAGCGAGGTAGCAGACACTGAAGCTTTCTTT
CASSEVADTEAFF
>TRBD2|NA|TRBJ2-3|TRBV2
TGTGCCAGCACCCAGACTAGCGGGGGGGCAGATACGCAGTATTTT
CASTQTSGGADTQYF
>NA|NA|TRBJ2-4|TRBV10-3
TGTGCCATCAGTGAGTCTGGGGGGATTTCATTAAACATTCAGTACTTC
CAISESGGISLNIQYF
>NA|few|TRBJ2-1|TRBV27
TGTGCCAGCAGTCTACTAGGCAATGAGCAGTTCTTC
CASSLLGNEQFF
>TRBD1|once|TRBJ2-2|TRBV2
TGTGCCAGCAGCCGAGGACAGGGGGCCACCGGGGAGCTGTTTTTT
CASSRGQGATGELFF
>NA|NA|TRBJ1-3|TRBV19
TGTGCCAGTAGTATGCAATTAGGGGTTGGAAACACCATATATTTT
CASSMQLGVGNTIYF
>NA|NA|TRBJ2-7|TRBV21-1
TGTGCCAGCAGCAAATGTGGGGACTTCCGACCTTACGAGCAGTACTTC
CASSKCGDFRPYEQYF
>NA|NA|TRBJ2-2|TRBV5-1
TGCGCCAGCAGTGGAGGGTTAGGTGGCGGGGAGCTGTTTTTT
CASSGGLGGGELFF
>TRBD2|NA|TRBJ2-3|TRBV11-2
TGTGCCAGCAGCTTAGAGTTGTCTAGCGGGAGATATACGCAGTATTTT
CASSLELSSGRYTQYF
>NA|NA|TRBJ1-4|TRBV7-8
TGTGCCAGCAGTGGGGGGGGTGGCCGTGAAAAACTGTTTTTT
CASSGGGGREKLFF
>TRBD1|many|TRBJ2-5|TRBV27
TGTGCCAGCAGTCGACAGGGGGAAGAGACCCAGTACTTC
CASSRQGEETQYF
>NA|NA|TRBJ1-3|TRBV5-6
TGTGCCAGCAGCGGTGACAGCCTTGGAAACACCATATATTTT
CASSGDSLGNTIYF
>NA|NA|TRBJ1-1|TRBV6-4
TGTGCCAGCAGTGATTACAGGGACACTGAAGCTTTCTTT
CASSDYRDTEAFF
>NA|once|TRBJ2-1|TRBV5-8
TGTGCCAGCGCTTCTGGGGGGTTTGCCTACAATGAGCAGTTCTTC
CASASGGFAYNEQFF
>NA|once|TRBJ2-5|TRBV12-3/TRBV12-4
TGTGCCAGCAGTTTAGGCGGACAAGAGACCCAGTACTTC
CASSLGGQETQYF
>TRBD1|NA|TRBJ2-7|TRBV7-9
TGTGCCAGCAGCACGCGACAGGGCCTCTACGAGCAGTACTTC
CASSTRQGLYEQYF